The sequence of this T cell receptor beta chain was determined in a study of shared clonotypes between healthy human individuals. Study-wide results and caveats: The generation probabilities recorded for non-shared clonotypes fell below those of clonotypes shared by all four donors. Blood was the only sampled material, and tissue repertoires likely differ.

The protocol was immunoSEQ multiplex PCR, while the TCRdb copy is restricted to in-frame clones and leaves out a portion. In the table there are around 2.5 million clones, 93% of which are singletons. The CDR3 has 14 amino acids. From germline, CDR1 is SGHRS and CDR2 YFSETQ. V lost 2 bases to trimming and J lost 7 bases; unmatched junction nucleotides: 6. This clone was seen only once. Its target is unknown. The gene calls are TRBV5-1 and TRBJ2-1; TRBD2 matches 7 bases. This clonotype was sampled from a man aged 18 to 30 in good health. Some clones in this sample may be carry-over from other donors' samples. Sequenced: naive CD4+ T cells from PBMCs. Described subset: CD45RA+ positively selected. CDR3 DNA sequence: TGCGCCAGCAGCTTCGGGACTACTAGTAATGAGCAGTTCTTC. It codes for CASSFGTTSNEQFF. Complete variable domain (other parts from reference TRBV5-1 and TRBJ2-1): KAGVTQTPRYLIKTRGQQVTLSCSPISGHRSVSWYQQTPGQGLQFLFEYFSETQRNKGNFPGRFSGRQFSNSRSEMNVSTLELGDSALYLCASSFGTTSNEQFFGPGTRLTVL.